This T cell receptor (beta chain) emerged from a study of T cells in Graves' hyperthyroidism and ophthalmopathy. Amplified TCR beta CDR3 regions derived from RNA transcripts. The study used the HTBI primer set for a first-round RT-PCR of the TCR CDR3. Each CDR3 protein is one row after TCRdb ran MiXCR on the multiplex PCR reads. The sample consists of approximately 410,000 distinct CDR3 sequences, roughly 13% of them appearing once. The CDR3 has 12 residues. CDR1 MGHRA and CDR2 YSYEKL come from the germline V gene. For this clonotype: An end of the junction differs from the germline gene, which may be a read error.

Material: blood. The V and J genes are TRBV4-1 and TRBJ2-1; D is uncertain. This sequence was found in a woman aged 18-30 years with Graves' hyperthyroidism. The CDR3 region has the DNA TGCGTCAGCCGTTCTTTAAGCGATGAGCAGTTCTTC. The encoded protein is CVSRSLSDEQFF.